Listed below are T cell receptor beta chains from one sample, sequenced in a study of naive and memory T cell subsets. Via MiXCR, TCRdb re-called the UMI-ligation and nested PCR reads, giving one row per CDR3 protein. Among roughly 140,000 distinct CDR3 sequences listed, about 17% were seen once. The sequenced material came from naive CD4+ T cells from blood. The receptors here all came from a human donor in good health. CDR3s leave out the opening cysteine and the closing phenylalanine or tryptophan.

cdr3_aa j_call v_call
SASPSTGKYGNQPQH TRBJ1-5 TRBV20-1
ASSAGTVSYSPLH TRBJ1-6 TRBV5-5
ASSFSVLQETQY TRBJ2-5 TRBV7-9
ASSFVYGYT TRBJ1-2 TRBV6-1
ASSREGGEKLF TRBJ1-4 TRBV7-8
SARVNYSTDTQY TRBJ2-3 TRBV20-1
SVRERQETQY TRBJ2-5 TRBV29-1
ASGPPREVAKNIQY TRBJ2-4 TRBV21-1
SLNHVAGRTNTGELF TRBJ2-2 TRBV20-1
SARSPGTSEAF TRBJ1-1 TRBV20-1
ASSLEGLAGRVATQY TRBJ2-5 TRBV5-1
SGRGQTLTEQF TRBJ2-1 TRBV29-1